This T cell receptor (beta chain) was captured in a study of post-analysis software for immune sequencing data. Overall study findings and caveats: About 5 TRBV segments, including TRBV5-6, TRBV5-1 and TRBV20-1, were more frequent in patients than controls.

Every TCR beta cDNA library bore unique molecular identifiers. A single record per CDR3 protein comes from TCRdb applying MiXCR to the PCR reads. The table records some 690,000 distinct CDR3 sequences, 25% to 30% of them present only once. Trimming took 1 base from V and 0 from J, leaving 11 bases between them. The CDR3 is made up of 16 amino acids. In germline, CDR1 is SGHDT, CDR2 YYEEEE. Points on this clonotype: What it binds is unknown.

The J gene is TRBJ2-4, the V gene TRBV5-6; possibly TRBD2 for D (6 bases). This clonotype was sampled from a girl aged 10-17 years with multiple sclerosis. Sequences were obtained from blood. The CDR3 DNA reads TGTGCCAGCAGCTTGTGGCGGGAACTAGCCAAAAACATTCAGTACTTC. Amino acid sequence: CASSLWRELAKNIQYF.